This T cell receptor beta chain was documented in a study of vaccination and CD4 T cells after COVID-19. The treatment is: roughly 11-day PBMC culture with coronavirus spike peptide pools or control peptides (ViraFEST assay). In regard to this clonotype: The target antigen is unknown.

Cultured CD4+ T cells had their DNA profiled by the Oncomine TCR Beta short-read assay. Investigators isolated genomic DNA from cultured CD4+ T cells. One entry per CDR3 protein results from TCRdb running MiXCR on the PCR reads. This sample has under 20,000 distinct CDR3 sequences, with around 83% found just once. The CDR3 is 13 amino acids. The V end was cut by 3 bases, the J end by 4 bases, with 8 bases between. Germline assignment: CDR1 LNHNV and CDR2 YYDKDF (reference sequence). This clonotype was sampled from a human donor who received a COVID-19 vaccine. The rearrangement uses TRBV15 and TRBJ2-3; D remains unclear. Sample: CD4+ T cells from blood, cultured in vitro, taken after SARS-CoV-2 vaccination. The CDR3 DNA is TGTGCCACCAGCAGGAGCTTGGCAGATACGCAGTATTTT. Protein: CATSRSLADTQYF. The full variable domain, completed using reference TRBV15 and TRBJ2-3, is DAMVIQNPRYQVTQFGKPVTLSCSQTLNHNVMYWYQQKSSQAPKLLFHYYDKDFNNEADTPDNFQSRRPNTSFCFLDIRSPGLGDTAMYLCATSRSLADTQYFGPGTRLTVL.